Sequencing of this T cell receptor (beta chain) was carried out in a study of blood T cell repertoires in COVID-19. Across the whole study: The cDNA or gDNA used as material had been derived from T cells, B-cell-depleted T cells, or PBMCs.

While infection was still active, Seattle patients were enrolled and then followed longitudinally. Clones were read by immunoSEQ multiplex PCR, and TCRdb kept only the in-frame ones, dropping some. Of about 57,000 clones listed, around 90% are singletons. This clone was seen only once. Germline CDR1 and CDR2: SGHRS and YFSETQ. Between the trimmed V and J ends, which lost 4 bases and 0 bases, there was a span of 14 bases. The CDR3 has 16 amino acids. The chain is built from TRBV5-1 and TRBJ2-1; a possible D gene is TRBD2 (6 bases). The TCR sequence derives from a woman aged 80 or over with COVID-19, enrolled during active disease. The material sequenced was peripheral blood. DNA for the CDR3: TGCGCCAGCAGCCGGTTTAGCGGATACTCCTACAATGAGCAGTTCTTC. As protein: CASSRFSGYSYNEQFF.